These 3 T cell receptor beta chains came from one sample sequenced in a study of cytomegalovirus exposure and HLA in healthy donors (dated by TCRdb to about 2017). Libraries were made using the immunoSEQ multiplex PCR assay. The multiplex PCR relied on a mix of 60 forward primers for TCR Vbeta segments and 13 reverse primers for TCR Jbeta segments. In its TCRdb copy, this immuneACCESS table keeps in-frame sequences only and misses some clones. Where compared with another copy, unresolved V genes explain less than half of these, and the others have no known cause. The sample yields 64,000 or so clones; 70% were counted once. About 8.9% of the sample goes to the ten largest clones. Sequenced material: PBMCs. The receptors derive from a woman between 50 and 59 years old in good health and CMV-seropositive.

This clone appeared a single time. The chain uses TRBV6-5 and TRBJ2-1; 7 bases line up with TRBD2. The germline V gene encodes CDR1 MNHEY and CDR2 SVGAGI. V was pared by 4 bases and J by 4 bases, with 7 bases of the junction left unmatched. CDR3 size: 15 residues. CDR3 loop: CASSWDYRPYNEQFF. The CDR3 coding sequence is TGTGCCAGCAGTTGGGACTACCGACCATACAATGAGCAGTTCTTC.

This chain links TRBV7-2 with TRBJ1-5; a weak D match, TRBD1 (5 bases). The CDR3 is 13 amino acids. V lost 4 bases, J lost 9 bases, and 13 bases lay in between. CDR1 and CDR2 from the germline V gene are SGHTA and FQGNSA. The CDR3 spells CASSSTGGTPQHF. CDR3 DNA: TGTGCCAGCAGCTCGACCGGGGGGACGCCCCAGCATTTT.

This chain links TRBV2 with TRBJ1-2, with D hard to call. Trimming took 5 bases from V and 1 from J, leaving 8 bases between them. Germline assignment: CDR1 SNHLY and CDR2 FYNNEI. The CDR3 is 13 residues long. The DNA for the CDR3 is TGTGCCAGCAGTCAACTAAGTAACTATGGCTACACCTTC. Translating gives CASSQLSNYGYTF.